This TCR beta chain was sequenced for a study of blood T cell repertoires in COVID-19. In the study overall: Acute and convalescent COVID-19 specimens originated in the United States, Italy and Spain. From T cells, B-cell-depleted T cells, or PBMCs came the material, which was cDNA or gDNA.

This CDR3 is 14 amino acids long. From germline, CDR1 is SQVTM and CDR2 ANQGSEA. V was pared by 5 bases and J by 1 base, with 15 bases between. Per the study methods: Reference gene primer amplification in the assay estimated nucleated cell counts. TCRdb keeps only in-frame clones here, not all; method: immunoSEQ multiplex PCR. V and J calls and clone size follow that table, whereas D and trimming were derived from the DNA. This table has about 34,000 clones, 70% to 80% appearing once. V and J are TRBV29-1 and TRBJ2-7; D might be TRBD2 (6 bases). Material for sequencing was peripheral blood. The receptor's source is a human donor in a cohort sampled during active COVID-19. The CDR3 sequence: CSVSDRRGSYEQYF. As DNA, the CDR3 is TGCAGCGTTTCCGACCGCCGGGGGTCCTACGAGCAGTACTTC.